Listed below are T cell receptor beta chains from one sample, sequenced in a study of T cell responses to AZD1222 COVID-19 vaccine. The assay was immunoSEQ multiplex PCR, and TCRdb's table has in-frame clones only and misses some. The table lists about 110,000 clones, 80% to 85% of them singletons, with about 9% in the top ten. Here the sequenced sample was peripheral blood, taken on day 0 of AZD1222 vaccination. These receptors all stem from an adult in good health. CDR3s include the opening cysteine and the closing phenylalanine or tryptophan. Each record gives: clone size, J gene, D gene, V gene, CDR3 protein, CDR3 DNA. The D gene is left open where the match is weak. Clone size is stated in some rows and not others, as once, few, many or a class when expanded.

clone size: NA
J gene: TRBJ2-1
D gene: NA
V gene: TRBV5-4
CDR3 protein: CASSLRADNEQFF
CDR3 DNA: TGTGCCAGCAGCTTGAGGGCGGACAATGAGCAGTTCTTC

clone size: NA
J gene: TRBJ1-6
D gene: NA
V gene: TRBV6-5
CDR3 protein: CASSKRPGQWAPLHF
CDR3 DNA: TGTGCCAGCAGTAAAAGGCCCGGGCAATGGGCACCCCTCCACTTT

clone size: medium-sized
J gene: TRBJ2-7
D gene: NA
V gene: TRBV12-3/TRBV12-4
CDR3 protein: CASSPTGYGEQYF
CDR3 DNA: TGTGCCAGCAGTCCCACAGGGTACGGCGAGCAGTACTTC

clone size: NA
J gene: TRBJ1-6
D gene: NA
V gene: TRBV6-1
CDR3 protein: CASSEGGRGNSPLHF
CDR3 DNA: TGTGCCAGCAGTGAAGGTGGCAGGGGTAATTCACCCCTCCACTTT

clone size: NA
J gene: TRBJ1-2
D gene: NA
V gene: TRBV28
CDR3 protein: CATNQGDRTYGYTF
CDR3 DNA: TGTGCCACGAACCAGGGAGACAGAACCTATGGCTACACCTTC

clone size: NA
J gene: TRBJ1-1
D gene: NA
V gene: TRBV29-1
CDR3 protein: CSVNPGHTNTEAFF
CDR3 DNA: TGCAGCGTTAACCCGGGACACACGAACACTGAAGCTTTCTTT

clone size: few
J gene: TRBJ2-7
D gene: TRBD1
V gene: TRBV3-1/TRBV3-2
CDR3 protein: CASRDGQGISYEQYF
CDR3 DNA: TGTGCCAGCAGGGATGGACAGGGAATCTCCTACGAGCAGTACTTC

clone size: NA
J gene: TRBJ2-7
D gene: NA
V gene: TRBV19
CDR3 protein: CASSPPRTNPWEQYF
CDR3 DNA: TGTGCCAGTAGTCCTCCCCGGACAAACCCCTGGGAGCAGTACTTC

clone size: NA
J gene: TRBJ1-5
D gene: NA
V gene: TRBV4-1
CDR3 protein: CASSQEQIGYSNQPQHF
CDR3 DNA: TGCGCCAGCAGCCAAGAGCAGATCGGGTATAGCAATCAGCCCCAGCATTTT

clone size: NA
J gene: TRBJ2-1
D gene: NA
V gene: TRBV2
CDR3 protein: CASSEGSSSYNEQFF
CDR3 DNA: TGTGCCAGCAGTGAAGGGTCAAGCTCCTACAATGAGCAGTTCTTC

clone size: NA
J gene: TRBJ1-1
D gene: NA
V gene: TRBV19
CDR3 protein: CASSILWGPNTEAFF
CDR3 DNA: TGTGCCAGTAGTATATTATGGGGGCCCAACACTGAAGCTTTCTTT

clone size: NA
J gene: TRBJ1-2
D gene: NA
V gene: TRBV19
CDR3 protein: CASSMVSGNYGYTF
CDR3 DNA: TGTGCCAGTAGTATGGTCTCGGGTAACTATGGCTACACCTTC

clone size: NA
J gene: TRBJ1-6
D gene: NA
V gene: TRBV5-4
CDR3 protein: CASRWGQDSYNSPLHF
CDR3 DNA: TGTGCCAGCAGATGGGGCCAGGACTCCTATAATTCACCCCTCCACTTT

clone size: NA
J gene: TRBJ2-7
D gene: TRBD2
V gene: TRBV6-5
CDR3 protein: CASKSGDVWEQYF
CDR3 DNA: TGTGCCAGCAAAAGCGGGGACGTCTGGGAGCAGTACTTC

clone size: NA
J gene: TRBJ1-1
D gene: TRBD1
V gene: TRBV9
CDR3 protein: CASSPGTGVDTEAFF
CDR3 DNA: TGTGCCAGCAGCCCGGGGACAGGGGTGGACACTGAAGCTTTCTTT

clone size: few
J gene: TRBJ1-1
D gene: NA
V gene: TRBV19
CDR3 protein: CASTPQAGGAEAFF
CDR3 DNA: TGTGCCAGTACTCCGCAGGCGGGGGGTGCTGAAGCTTTCTTT

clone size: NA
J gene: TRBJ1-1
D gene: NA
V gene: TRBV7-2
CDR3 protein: CASSFRTVREAFF
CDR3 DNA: TGTGCCAGCAGCTTTCGGACCGTTCGTGAAGCTTTCTTT

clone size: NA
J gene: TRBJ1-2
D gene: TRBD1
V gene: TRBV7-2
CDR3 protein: CASSFMEGAFGYTF
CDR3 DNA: TGTGCCAGCAGCTTTATGGAGGGGGCCTTTGGCTACACCTTC

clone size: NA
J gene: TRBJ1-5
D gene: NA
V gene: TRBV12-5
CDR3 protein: CASALENQPQHF
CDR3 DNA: TGTGCTAGTGCTTTGGAGAATCAGCCCCAGCATTTT

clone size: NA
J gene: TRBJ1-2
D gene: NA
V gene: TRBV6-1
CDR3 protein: CASSEAYTNYGYTF
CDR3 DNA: TGTGCCAGCAGTGAAGCCTACACTAACTATGGCTACACCTTC

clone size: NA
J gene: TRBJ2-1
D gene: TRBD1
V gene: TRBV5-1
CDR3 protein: CASSLGQGGGLEQFF
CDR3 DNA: TGCGCCAGCAGCTTGGGACAGGGGGGAGGGCTGGAGCAGTTCTTC

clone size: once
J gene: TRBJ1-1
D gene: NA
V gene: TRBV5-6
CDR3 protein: CARQVLNTEAFF
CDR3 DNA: TGTGCCAGACAGGTGTTGAACACTGAAGCTTTCTTT

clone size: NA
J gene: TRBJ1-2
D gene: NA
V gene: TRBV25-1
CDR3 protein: CASRSSGSDYGYTF
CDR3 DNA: TGTGCCAGCAGGAGTTCGGGCTCCGACTATGGCTACACCTTC

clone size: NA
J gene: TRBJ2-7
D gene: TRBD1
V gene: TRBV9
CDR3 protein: CASSVDPDRVGEQYF
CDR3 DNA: TGTGCCAGCAGCGTAGACCCGGACAGGGTCGGGGAGCAGTACTTC

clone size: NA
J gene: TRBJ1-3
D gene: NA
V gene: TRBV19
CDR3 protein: CASKDPRGTSGNTIYF
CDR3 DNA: TGTGCCAGTAAGGATCCTAGGGGGACGTCTGGAAACACCATATATTTT

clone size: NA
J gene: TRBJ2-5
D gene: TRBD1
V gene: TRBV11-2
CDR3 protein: CASRQGQGQETQYF
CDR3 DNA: TGTGCCAGCAGACAGGGACAGGGACAAGAGACCCAGTACTTC

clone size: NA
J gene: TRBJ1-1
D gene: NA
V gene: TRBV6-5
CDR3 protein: CASSYNTNTEAFF
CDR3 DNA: TGTGCCAGCAGTTACAACACGAACACTGAAGCTTTCTTT

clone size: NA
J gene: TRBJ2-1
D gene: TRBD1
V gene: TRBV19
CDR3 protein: CASSIGDRVNNEQFF
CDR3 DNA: TGTGCCAGTAGTATAGGGGACAGGGTCAACAATGAGCAGTTCTTC

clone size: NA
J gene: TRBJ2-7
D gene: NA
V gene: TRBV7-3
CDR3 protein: CASSLTPGDPYEQYF
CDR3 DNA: TGTGCCAGCAGCTTAACTCCGGGAGACCCCTACGAGCAGTACTTC

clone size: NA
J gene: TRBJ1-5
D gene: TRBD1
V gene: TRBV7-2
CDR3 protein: CASSFVGTGGNQPQHF
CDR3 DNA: TGTGCCAGCAGCTTCGTTGGGACAGGGGGCAATCAGCCCCAGCATTTT

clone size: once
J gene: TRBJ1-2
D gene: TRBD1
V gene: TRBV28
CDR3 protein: CASSFLDREGGYTF
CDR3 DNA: TGTGCCAGCAGTTTCCTGGACAGGGAGGGCGGCTACACCTTC

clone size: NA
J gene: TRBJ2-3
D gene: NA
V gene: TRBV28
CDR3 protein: CASSNRGNTDTQYF
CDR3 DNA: TGTGCCAGCAGTAACCGGGGGAACACAGATACGCAGTATTTT

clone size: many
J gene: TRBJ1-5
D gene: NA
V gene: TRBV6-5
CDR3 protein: CASSEGTPSLGPQHF
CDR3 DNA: TGTGCCAGCTCCGAGGGGACACCCTCCCTAGGACCCCAGCATTTT

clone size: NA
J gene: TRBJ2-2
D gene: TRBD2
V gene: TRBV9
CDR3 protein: CASRLAGNTGELFF
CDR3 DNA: TGTGCCAGCAGACTAGCGGGAAACACCGGGGAGCTGTTTTTT

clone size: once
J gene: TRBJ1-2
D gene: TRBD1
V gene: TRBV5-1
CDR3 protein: CASSLGGGNGYTF
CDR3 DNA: TGCGCCAGCAGCTTGGGAGGGGGCAATGGCTACACCTTC

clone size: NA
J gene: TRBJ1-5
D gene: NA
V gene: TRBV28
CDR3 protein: CASSSPGGENQPQHF
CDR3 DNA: TGTGCCAGCAGTTCCCCCGGTGGAGAGAATCAGCCCCAGCATTTT

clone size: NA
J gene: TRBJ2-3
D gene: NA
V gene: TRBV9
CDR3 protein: CASRGTDTQYF
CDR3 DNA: TGTGCCAGCAGAGGCACAGATACGCAGTATTTT

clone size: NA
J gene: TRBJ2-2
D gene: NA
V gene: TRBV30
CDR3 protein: CAWDPGLTGELFF
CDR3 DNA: TGTGCCTGGGATCCAGGGCTCACCGGGGAGCTGTTTTTT

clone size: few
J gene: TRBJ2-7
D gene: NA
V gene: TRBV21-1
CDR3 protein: CASSKGGYYEQYF
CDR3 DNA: TGTGCCAGCAGCAAAGGTGGGTACTACGAGCAGTACTTC

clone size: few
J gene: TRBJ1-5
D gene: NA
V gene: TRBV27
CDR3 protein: CASSSWGDSNQPQHF
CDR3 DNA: TGTGCCAGCAGCTCTTGGGGGGATAGCAATCAGCCCCAGCATTTT

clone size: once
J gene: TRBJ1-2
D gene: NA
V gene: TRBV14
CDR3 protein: CASSLGRGFYGYTF
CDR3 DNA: TGTGCCAGCAGCCTCGGACGGGGTTTCTATGGCTACACCTTC

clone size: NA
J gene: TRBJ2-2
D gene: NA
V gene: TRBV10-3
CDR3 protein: CAISRQVDTGELFF
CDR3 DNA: TGTGCCATCTCGAGACAGGTCGACACCGGGGAGCTGTTTTTT

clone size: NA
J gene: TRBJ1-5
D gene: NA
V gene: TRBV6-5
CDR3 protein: CASSYSRSDQPQHF
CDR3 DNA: TGTGCCAGCAGTTACTCGAGGAGCGATCAGCCCCAGCATTTT

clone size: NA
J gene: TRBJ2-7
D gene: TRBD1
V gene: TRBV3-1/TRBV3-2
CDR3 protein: CASSPWTGGYEQYF
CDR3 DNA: TGTGCCAGCAGCCCCTGGACAGGGGGCTACGAGCAGTACTTC

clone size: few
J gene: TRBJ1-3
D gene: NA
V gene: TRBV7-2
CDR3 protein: CASSPGTSGNTIYF
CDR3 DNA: TGTGCCAGCAGCCCGGGGACCTCTGGAAACACCATATATTTT

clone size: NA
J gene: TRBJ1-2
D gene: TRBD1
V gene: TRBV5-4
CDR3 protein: CASSLDQGTVYGYTF
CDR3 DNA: TGTGCCAGCAGCTTGGACCAGGGGACAGTCTATGGCTACACCTTC

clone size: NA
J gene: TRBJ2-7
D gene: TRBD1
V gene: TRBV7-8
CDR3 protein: CASSRQTGGEQYF
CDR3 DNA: TGTGCCAGCAGCCGTCAGACAGGGGGCGAGCAGTACTTC

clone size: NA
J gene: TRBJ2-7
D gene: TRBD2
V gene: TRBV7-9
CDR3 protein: CASSSGGSVAGGEQYF
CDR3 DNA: TGTGCCAGCAGCTCTGGGGGGAGTGTAGCGGGAGGCGAGCAGTACTTC

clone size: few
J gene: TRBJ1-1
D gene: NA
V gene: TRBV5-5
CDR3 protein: CASSLEGVPGSEAFF
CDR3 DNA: TGTGCCAGCAGCTTGGAGGGAGTCCCGGGAAGCGAAGCTTTCTTT

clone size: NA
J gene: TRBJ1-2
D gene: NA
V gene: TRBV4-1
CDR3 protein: CASSQEEGHYGYTF
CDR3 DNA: TGCGCCAGCAGCCAAGAAGAGGGGCACTATGGCTACACCTTC

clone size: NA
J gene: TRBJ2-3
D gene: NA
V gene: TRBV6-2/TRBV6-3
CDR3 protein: CASSYGGRTDTQYF
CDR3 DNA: TGTGCCAGCAGTTACGGGGGCCGCACAGATACGCAGTATTTT

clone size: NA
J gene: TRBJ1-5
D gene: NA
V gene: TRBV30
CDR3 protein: CAWSGGGTSNQPQHF
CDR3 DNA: TGTGCCTGGAGTGGGGGGGGGACAAGCAATCAGCCCCAGCATTTT

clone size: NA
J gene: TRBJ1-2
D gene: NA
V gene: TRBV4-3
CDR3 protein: CASSQDRGPNYGYTF
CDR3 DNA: TGCGCCAGCAGCCAAGATCGGGGCCCTAACTATGGCTACACCTTC